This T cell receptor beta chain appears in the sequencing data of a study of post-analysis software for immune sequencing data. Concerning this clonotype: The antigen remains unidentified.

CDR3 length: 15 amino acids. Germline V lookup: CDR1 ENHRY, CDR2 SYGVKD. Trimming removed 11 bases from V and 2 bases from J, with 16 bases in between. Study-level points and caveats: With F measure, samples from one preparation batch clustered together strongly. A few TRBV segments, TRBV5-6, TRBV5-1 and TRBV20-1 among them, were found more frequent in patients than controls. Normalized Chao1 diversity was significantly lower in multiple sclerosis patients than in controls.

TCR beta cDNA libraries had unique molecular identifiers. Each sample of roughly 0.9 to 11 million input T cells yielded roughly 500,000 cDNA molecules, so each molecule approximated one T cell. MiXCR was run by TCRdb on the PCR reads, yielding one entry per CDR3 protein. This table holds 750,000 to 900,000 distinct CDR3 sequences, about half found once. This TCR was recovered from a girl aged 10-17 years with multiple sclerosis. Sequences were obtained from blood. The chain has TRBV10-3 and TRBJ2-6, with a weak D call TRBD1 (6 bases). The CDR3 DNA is TGTGCCGCATCAGCACAGGGCGCTGGGGCCAACGTCCTGACTTTC. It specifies CAASAQGAGANVLTF.